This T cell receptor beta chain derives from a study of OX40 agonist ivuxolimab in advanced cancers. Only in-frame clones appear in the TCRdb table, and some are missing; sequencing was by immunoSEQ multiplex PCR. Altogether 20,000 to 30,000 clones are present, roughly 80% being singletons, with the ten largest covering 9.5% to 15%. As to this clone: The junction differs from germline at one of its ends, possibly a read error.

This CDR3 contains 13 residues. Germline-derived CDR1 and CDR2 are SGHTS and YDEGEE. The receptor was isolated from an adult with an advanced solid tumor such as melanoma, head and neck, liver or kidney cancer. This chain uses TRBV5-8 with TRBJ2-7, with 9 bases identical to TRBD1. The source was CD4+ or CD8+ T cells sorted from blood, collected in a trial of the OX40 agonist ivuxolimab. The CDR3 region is CASSYNRDRDIIF. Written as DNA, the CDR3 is TGTGCCAGCAGCTACAACCGGGACAGGGACATCATCTTC.